A selection of T cell receptor beta chains follows, all from one sample in a study of T cell repertoires in cytomegalovirus infection. TCRdb reprocessed the reads with MiXCR, giving one entry per CDR3 protein. The sample has about 300,000 distinct CDR3 sequences; around 10% are singletons. Sequenced sample: PBMCs. The receptors here all came from a human donor in good health (CMV status not recorded). Some clones in this sample may be carry-over from other donors' samples. The CDR3 runs from the conserved cysteine through the conserved F or W. A D gene is named only where the DNA matches it firmly. Expanded clones are given a class, and other clones once, few, many or no size at all.

V gene: TRBV7-9; clone size: .; J gene: TRBJ2-3; D gene: TRBD2; CDR3 DNA: TGTGCCAGCAGCTTAGTAGCGGGGGCCGCGCAGTATTTT; CDR3 protein: CASSLVAGAAQYF
V gene: TRBV7-2; clone size: many; J gene: TRBJ2-2; D gene: .; CDR3 DNA: TGTGCCAGCAGCCCCTACGGACAGCGGAGGGTTCGGACCGGGGAGCTGTTTTTT; CDR3 protein: CASSPYGQRRVRTGELFF
V gene: TRBV6-2/TRBV6-3; clone size: many; J gene: TRBJ2-5; D gene: .; CDR3 DNA: TGTGCCAGCAGTTACGACAAGGGGGTAGAGACCCAGTACTTC; CDR3 protein: CASSYDKGVETQYF
V gene: TRBV5-1; clone size: few; J gene: TRBJ2-7; D gene: .; CDR3 DNA: TGCGCCAGCAGCCCCAGGGGGAGCGGGGGCTACGAGCAGTACTTC; CDR3 protein: CASSPRGSGGYEQYF
V gene: TRBV28; clone size: few; J gene: TRBJ1-6; D gene: .; CDR3 DNA: TGTGCCAGCAGTTCGGGCGGGAAAACAGACAATTCACCCCTCCACTTT; CDR3 protein: CASSSGGKTDNSPLHF
V gene: TRBV6-5; clone size: many; J gene: TRBJ2-4; D gene: TRBD2; CDR3 DNA: TGTGCCAGCAGCCGGGGGGATGAAGGAGCCAAAAACATTCAGTACTTC; CDR3 protein: CASSRGDEGAKNIQYF
V gene: TRBV7-2; clone size: many; J gene: TRBJ2-1; D gene: .; CDR3 DNA: TGTGCCAGCAGCTTGGGCACCGCAGGTGGGGCCTACAATGAGCAGTTCTTC; CDR3 protein: CASSLGTAGGAYNEQFF
V gene: TRBV5-5; clone size: .; J gene: TRBJ2-6; D gene: TRBD1; CDR3 DNA: TGTGCCAGCAGCTTCGCAGGGGGCGGTTCTGGGGCCAACGTCCTGACTTTC; CDR3 protein: CASSFAGGGSGANVLTF
V gene: TRBV13; clone size: .; J gene: TRBJ1-1; D gene: .; CDR3 DNA: TGTGCCAGCAGCGCTAGGGGTTCTGTCGCCGAAGCTTTCTTT; CDR3 protein: CASSARGSVAEAFF
V gene: TRBV7-9; clone size: many; J gene: TRBJ2-2; D gene: .; CDR3 DNA: TGTGCCAGCAGCCCCGGGACGAGCGGCGGGGAGCTGTTTTTT; CDR3 protein: CASSPGTSGGELFF
V gene: TRBV5-3; clone size: many; J gene: TRBJ1-1; D gene: .; CDR3 DNA: TGTGCCAGAAGCCCGTTCGGGGATCAGGAGGACACTGAAGCTTTCTTT; CDR3 protein: CARSPFGDQEDTEAFF
V gene: TRBV29-1; clone size: many; J gene: TRBJ2-1; D gene: .; CDR3 DNA: TGCAGCGTTGAAAGGGACTCCTACAATGAGCAGTTCTTC; CDR3 protein: CSVERDSYNEQFF
V gene: TRBV20-1; clone size: .; J gene: TRBJ2-2; D gene: TRBD1; CDR3 DNA: TGCAGTGCTAGAGGCCGGGACAGGGCGAACACCGGGGAGCTGTTTTTT; CDR3 protein: CSARGRDRANTGELFF
V gene: TRBV7-2; clone size: many; J gene: TRBJ1-2; D gene: .; CDR3 DNA: TGTGCCAGCAGCTTAAGTGGGGCGTGGGGCTACACCTTC; CDR3 protein: CASSLSGAWGYTF
V gene: TRBV7-2; clone size: many; J gene: TRBJ2-7; D gene: .; CDR3 DNA: TGTGCCAGCAGCTTTGGGAGGACAGTTACCTACGAGCAGTACTTC; CDR3 protein: CASSFGRTVTYEQYF
V gene: TRBV28; clone size: .; J gene: TRBJ1-4; D gene: .; CDR3 DNA: TGTGCCAGCTCCGTGGGGGCTACTAATGAAAAACTGTTTTTT; CDR3 protein: CASSVGATNEKLFF
V gene: TRBV7-3; clone size: many; J gene: TRBJ2-1; D gene: .; CDR3 DNA: TGTGCCAGCAGCTTAACGGGGGGGGGCAGATACAATGAGCAGTTCTTC; CDR3 protein: CASSLTGGGRYNEQFF
V gene: TRBV20-1; clone size: many; J gene: TRBJ1-5; D gene: TRBD1; CDR3 DNA: TGCAGTGCTCGGACAGGGGGGGATTATAGCAATCAGCCCCAGCATTTT; CDR3 protein: CSARTGGDYSNQPQHF
V gene: TRBV7-9; clone size: many; J gene: TRBJ2-2; D gene: TRBD1; CDR3 DNA: TGTGCCAGCAGACAAATAACAGGGGGCTCGAACACCGGGGAGCTGTTTTTT; CDR3 protein: CASRQITGGSNTGELFF
V gene: TRBV28; clone size: many; J gene: TRBJ2-5; D gene: TRBD2; CDR3 DNA: TGTGCCAGCTACCCGGGGGGGCGGGGAGAGACCCAGTACTTC; CDR3 protein: CASYPGGRGETQYF
V gene: TRBV28; clone size: .; J gene: TRBJ2-1; D gene: .; CDR3 DNA: TGTGCCAGCAGCTCGGATAGTAACAATGAGCAGTTCTTC; CDR3 protein: CASSSDSNNEQFF
V gene: TRBV28; clone size: .; J gene: TRBJ2-3; D gene: .; CDR3 DNA: TGTGCCAGCAGTAGAGGGGGGCCAGATACGCAGTATTTT; CDR3 protein: CASSRGGPDTQYF
V gene: TRBV20-1; clone size: many; J gene: TRBJ2-7; D gene: .; CDR3 DNA: TGCAGTGCTAGGGGGTCCGGGGACCCAAACTACGAGCAGTACTTC; CDR3 protein: CSARGSGDPNYEQYF
V gene: TRBV7-9; clone size: many; J gene: TRBJ1-2; D gene: TRBD1; CDR3 DNA: TGTGCCAGCAGCCCGGCAGGGGGCGCGTGGGGCTACACCTTC; CDR3 protein: CASSPAGGAWGYTF
V gene: TRBV25-1; clone size: many; J gene: TRBJ2-1; D gene: TRBD2; CDR3 DNA: TGTGCCAGCAATCCAGCGGGGACCGGCAATGAGCAGTTCTTC; CDR3 protein: CASNPAGTGNEQFF
V gene: TRBV6-5; clone size: many; J gene: TRBJ2-3; D gene: TRBD2; CDR3 DNA: TGTGCCAGCAGTTATGGCGGGGGAAGCACAGATACGCAGTATTTT; CDR3 protein: CASSYGGGSTDTQYF
V gene: TRBV14; clone size: many; J gene: TRBJ2-5; D gene: TRBD2; CDR3 DNA: TGTGCCAGCAGCCAAAGAGGGACTAGGTTTGAGACCCAGTACTTC; CDR3 protein: CASSQRGTRFETQYF
V gene: TRBV29-1; clone size: many; J gene: TRBJ1-5; D gene: .; CDR3 DNA: TGCAGCGCCATACAGGGTAATCAGCCCCAGCATTTT; CDR3 protein: CSAIQGNQPQHF
V gene: TRBV7-6; clone size: many; J gene: TRBJ2-3; D gene: TRBD1; CDR3 DNA: TGTGCCAGCGCCAAGGGGGCCGCGGAGACACGTCAGGATACGCAGTATTTT; CDR3 protein: CASAKGAAETRQDTQYF
V gene: TRBV10-3; clone size: many; J gene: TRBJ2-5; D gene: TRBD1; CDR3 DNA: TGTGCCATCAGTGGACAGGGCCAAGAGACCCAGTACTTC; CDR3 protein: CAISGQGQETQYF
V gene: TRBV28; clone size: few; J gene: TRBJ1-4; D gene: .; CDR3 DNA: TGTGCCAGCAGTGTCGGAGAAAAACTGTTTTTT; CDR3 protein: CASSVGEKLFF
V gene: TRBV29-1; clone size: .; J gene: TRBJ1-2; D gene: .; CDR3 DNA: TGCAGCGTTGGGAAGGGACACACCTTC; CDR3 protein: CSVGKGHTF
V gene: TRBV5-1; clone size: many; J gene: TRBJ2-5; D gene: .; CDR3 DNA: TGCGCCAGCAGCTTGGGTCTCCGGGAAGAGACCCAGTACTTC; CDR3 protein: CASSLGLREETQYF
V gene: TRBV20-1; clone size: .; J gene: TRBJ1-1; D gene: .; CDR3 DNA: TGCAGTGCTCAAGGGTACACTGAAGCTTTCTTT; CDR3 protein: CSAQGYTEAFF
V gene: TRBV19; clone size: .; J gene: TRBJ2-5; D gene: .; CDR3 DNA: TGTGCCAGTAGCGACAGTTCGGGGGAGACCCAGTACTTC; CDR3 protein: CASSDSSGETQYF
V gene: TRBV5-1; clone size: once; J gene: TRBJ2-1; D gene: .; CDR3 DNA: TGCGCCAGCAGTACACAAGGAAATAATGAGCAGTTCTTC; CDR3 protein: CASSTQGNNEQFF
V gene: TRBV5-8; clone size: few; J gene: TRBJ1-5; D gene: .; CDR3 DNA: TGTGCCAGCAGCTCTCTTCCAGGGCTAAATCAGCCCCAGCATTTT; CDR3 protein: CASSSLPGLNQPQHF
V gene: TRBV7-8; clone size: many; J gene: TRBJ2-1; D gene: .; CDR3 DNA: TGTGCCAGCAGCTTAGTGGGGGGGCCGTCCTACAATGAGCAGTTCTTC; CDR3 protein: CASSLVGGPSYNEQFF
V gene: TRBV12-3/TRBV12-4; clone size: many; J gene: TRBJ2-2; D gene: .; CDR3 DNA: TGTGCCAGCCAAACAGTTCCCGGGGAGCTGTTTTTT; CDR3 protein: CASQTVPGELFF
V gene: TRBV29-1; clone size: .; J gene: TRBJ2-3; D gene: .; CDR3 DNA: TGCAGCGTTACCCGGGCCCTATCTAGCACAGATACGCAGTATTTT; CDR3 protein: CSVTRALSSTDTQYF
V gene: TRBV5-1; clone size: many; J gene: TRBJ2-4; D gene: .; CDR3 DNA: TGCGCCAGCAGCTTGGGACAGACACTCTTAGCCAAAAACATTCAGTACTTC; CDR3 protein: CASSLGQTLLAKNIQYF
V gene: TRBV29-1; clone size: .; J gene: TRBJ2-1; D gene: .; CDR3 DNA: TGCAGCTTAAGCAGGGCCCTTAGCTCCTACAATGAGCAGTTCTTC; CDR3 protein: CSLSRALSSYNEQFF
V gene: TRBV7-2; clone size: many; J gene: TRBJ2-5; D gene: TRBD1; CDR3 DNA: TGTGCCAGCAGCTTAGGCTCGGGGACAGGCCAAGAGACCCAGTACTTC; CDR3 protein: CASSLGSGTGQETQYF
V gene: TRBV29-1; clone size: few; J gene: TRBJ2-1; D gene: TRBD2; CDR3 DNA: TGCAGCGTTGAAGTAGGGAGGTTTAGACTAGCGGACTTTCAAAATGAGCAGTTCTTC; CDR3 protein: CSVEVGRFRLADFQNEQFF
V gene: TRBV6-5; clone size: many; J gene: TRBJ1-1; D gene: .; CDR3 DNA: TGTGCCAGCAGTTACTCGGGTAGGGGAGGTGAAGCTTTCTTT; CDR3 protein: CASSYSGRGGEAFF
V gene: TRBV12-3/TRBV12-4; clone size: many; J gene: TRBJ1-4; D gene: .; CDR3 DNA: TGTGCCAGCAGATCTACGAACGGGGGTGGTGAAAAACTGTTTTTT; CDR3 protein: CASRSTNGGGEKLFF
V gene: TRBV24-1; clone size: .; J gene: TRBJ2-3; D gene: .; CDR3 DNA: TGTGCCACCAGTGATTTGTCCAGGGGATTAGATACGCAGTATTTT; CDR3 protein: CATSDLSRGLDTQYF
V gene: TRBV7-2; clone size: many; J gene: TRBJ2-5; D gene: TRBD2; CDR3 DNA: TGTGCCAGCAGCTTAGAGTCGGGGGGGCGAGGGGAGACCCAGTACTTC; CDR3 protein: CASSLESGGRGETQYF
V gene: TRBV12-3/TRBV12-4; clone size: many; J gene: TRBJ1-2; D gene: TRBD1; CDR3 DNA: TGTGCCAGCAGTTCCCCCAGATCGGGACAGCGAGGGGACACCTTC; CDR3 protein: CASSSPRSGQRGDTF
V gene: TRBV2; clone size: many; J gene: TRBJ2-1; D gene: .; CDR3 DNA: TGTGCCAGCAATCCGGGACGCTCGTGGCAGTTCTTC; CDR3 protein: CASNPGRSWQFF
V gene: TRBV6-6; clone size: few; J gene: TRBJ2-1; D gene: .; CDR3 DNA: TGTGCCACTACGCAAGGCAGGAATGAGCAGTTCTTC; CDR3 protein: CATTQGRNEQFF
V gene: TRBV19; clone size: .; J gene: TRBJ2-7; D gene: .; CDR3 DNA: TGTGCCAGTAGTATCTCTAAGTGGGGCGAGCAGTACTTC; CDR3 protein: CASSISKWGEQYF
V gene: TRBV2; clone size: many; J gene: TRBJ2-2; D gene: .; CDR3 DNA: TGTGCCAGCGGGGGTCGGGGAAGAAACACCGGGGAGCTGTTTTTT; CDR3 protein: CASGGRGRNTGELFF
V gene: TRBV5-1; clone size: many; J gene: TRBJ1-3; D gene: TRBD1; CDR3 DNA: TGCGCCAGCAGCGTAACGACAGGGAGCTCTGGAAACACCATATATTTT; CDR3 protein: CASSVTTGSSGNTIYF
V gene: TRBV7-6; clone size: many; J gene: TRBJ1-2; D gene: .; CDR3 DNA: TGTGCCAGCAGTCCAACAGGGACAAGTGGCTACACCTTC; CDR3 protein: CASSPTGTSGYTF
V gene: TRBV29-1; clone size: few; J gene: TRBJ2-2; D gene: .; CDR3 DNA: TGCAGCGTTGCGGGCGGGGAGAACACCGGGGAGCTGTTTTTT; CDR3 protein: CSVAGGENTGELFF